This T cell receptor beta chain appears in the sequencing data of a study of shared clonotypes between healthy human individuals. Study details: Donors had three CD4 naive, three CD4 memory, two CD8 naive and one CD8 memory plate apiece. Points from the study as a whole: It was the non-shared clonotypes that had lower generation probabilities than clonotypes shared by all four donors. Genetic and exposure-history diversity was limited by the small donor number. Estimated clonotype richness was generally higher in naive than memory subsets.

Assay used: immunoSEQ multiplex PCR; TCRdb lists only in-frame clones, some missing. Of more than 400,000 clones listed, about 96% are singletons. Germline V gene data show CDR1 as SNHLY and CDR2 as FYNNEI. The CDR3 covers 14 residues. Trimming removed 6 bases from V and 2 bases from J, with 12 bases in between. On this clone: The target antigen is unknown.

This TCR came from a young woman in good health. Sample: naive CD4+ T cells sorted from blood. The subset: CD45RA+ positively selected. V usage is TRBV2 and J usage is TRBJ2-3; weak D call: TRBD2 (6 bases). CDR3 in DNA: TGTGCCAGCAGGTTAGCGGAAACCACAGATACGCAGTATTTT. It encodes CASRLAETTDTQYF.